This T cell receptor (beta chain) was recovered during a study of Ad26.COV2.S vaccination and SARS-CoV-2 variants. Study-wide background: The vaccine Ad26.COV2.S was put into the muscle once, or twice with 56 days between. The study's findings and limits: Breadth of non-spike TCRs did not differ between vaccinees and placebo recipients. Total T cell responses, in the TCR breadth and depth analyses, may have been underestimated.

Only one count was recorded for this clone. Antigen specificity is unknown. As to treatment: roughly 19 received Ad26.COV2.S at low or high dose, single or two shots; roughly five received placebo; per-sample allocation not given. Samples came from day 63 after the first vaccine or placebo injection. Vaccine was an Ad26 vector expressing Wuhan-strain SARS-CoV-2 spike. Data came from immunoSEQ multiplex PCR; TCRdb stores just in-frame clones and leaves some out. The sample holds fewer than 500,000 clones, around 90% seen once. The sequences come from peripheral blood, collected in a trial of Ad26.COV2.S vaccine versus placebo. The TCR was taken from a person between 18 and 59 years old who received the Ad26.COV2.S COVID-19 vaccine or a placebo.

The CDR3 reads CASSLEGGGEQYF. The CDR3 region has the DNA TGCGCCAGCAGCTTGGAGGGCGGGGGCGAGCAGTACTTC. The chain has TRBV5-1 and TRBJ2-7, with 7 bases identical to TRBD2. The V segment lost 0 bases and the J segment 6 bases; nucleotides outside the gene matches: 3. The CDR3 contains 13 residues. Germline V gives CDR1 SGHRS, CDR2 YFSETQ.